This entry concerns a single TCR beta chain. What it binds is not known. The data originate from a study of T cell repertoires in cytomegalovirus infection. Study context: Used in the study were CMV epitopes, some recently identified and HLA-C-restricted, others well-studied and HLA-B-restricted. Evidence of both CMV infection and a matching HLA type came from public TCR beta signatures.

General study findings and limits: Identification of carriers of CMV plus the relevant HLA was performed using cumulative public TCR beta family frequency. Ex vivo responses were dominated by HLA-C-restricted CMV-specific TCR beta clonotypes.

TCRdb analysed the reads with MiXCR anew, one entry per CDR3 protein. Here the sample spans more than 110,000 distinct CDR3 sequences, around 30% being singletons. The source material was CD8+ T cells from cultured PBMCs, sampled from culture after CMV antigen stimulation. The receptor was isolated from a human donor in good health (CMV status not recorded). Some clones in this sample may be carry-over from other donors' samples.

CDR3 coding DNA: TGTGCCAGCAGACCCACAGGGGGGGTGATCCAGCCCCAGCATTTT. Its translation is CASRPTGGVIQPQHF. The chain employs TRBV6-1 and TRBJ1-5; 8 bases match TRBD1. V gave up 6 bases and J gave up 7 bases; unmatched junction bases: 11. Germline CDR1 and CDR2: MNHNS and SASEGT. The CDR3 runs 15 residues.